This T cell receptor beta chain stems from a study of control samples from healthy donors and cancer patients. The protocol was immunoSEQ multiplex PCR, while the TCRdb copy is restricted to in-frame clones and leaves out a portion. The table records around 100,000 clones, roughly 87% of them present only once. This clonotype was sampled from a woman in her forties or fifties in good health. The sample consisted of blood.

The CDR3 DNA reads TGTGCTAGTGGTTTGAGTGGGACGGGTACGGCTTTCTTT. This codes for CASGLSGTGTAFF. The gene calls are TRBV12-5 and TRBJ1-1; tentatively, D is TRBD1 (5 bases). This CDR3 has 13 residues. Germline CDR1 is LGHNT and CDR2 is FRNRAP. V dropped 2 bases and J dropped 11 bases, with 15 bases sitting between them.